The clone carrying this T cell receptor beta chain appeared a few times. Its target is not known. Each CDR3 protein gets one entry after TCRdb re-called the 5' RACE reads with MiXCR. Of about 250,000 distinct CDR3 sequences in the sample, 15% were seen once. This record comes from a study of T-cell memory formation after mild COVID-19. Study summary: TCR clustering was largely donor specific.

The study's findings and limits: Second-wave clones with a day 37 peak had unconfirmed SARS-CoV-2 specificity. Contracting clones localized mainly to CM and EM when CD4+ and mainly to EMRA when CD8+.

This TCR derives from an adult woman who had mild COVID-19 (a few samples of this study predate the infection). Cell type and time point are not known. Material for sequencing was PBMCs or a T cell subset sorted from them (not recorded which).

CDR3 sequence (DNA): TGTGCCAGCAGCCAAGATCACGGGGGAGGCGTCTTCTTC. It translates to CASSQDHGGGVFF. The chain links TRBV4-2 to TRBJ2-1, with a weak D call TRBD2 (6 bases). The CDR3 length is 13 residues. Trimming took off 0 bases at V and 16 bases at J, with 16 bases between the two ends. Germline CDR1 LGHNA, CDR2 YNFKEQ.